This TCR beta chain stems from a study of cytomegalovirus exposure and HLA in healthy donors. With 7 bases removed from V and 8 bases from J, the gap between germline ends came to 14 bases. Germline CDR1 SGHTA, CDR2 FQGNSA. The CDR3 consists of 13 residues. This PCR relied on a set of 60 Vbeta primers and 13 Jbeta primers. Repertoires were generated with immunoSEQ multiplex PCR, while TCRdb's copy carries only in-frame clones and drops some. The data contain 150,000 to 200,000 clones, about 87% of them singletons. As for this clone: Its antigen is still unknown.

Study-wide results and limits: An analysis was carried out at a later point. It showed that HLA-associated TCR beta chains were more clonally expanded than equally common non-associated chains. In vitro experiments confirmed that three CMV-associated chains were specific for CMV antigens. In a later analysis, most CMV-associated TCR beta chains appeared HLA-restricted.

This TCR was recovered from a woman aged 18-29 years in good health and CMV-seronegative. The sample comprised PBMCs. The V gene is TRBV7-2, the J gene TRBJ1-4; perhaps TRBD1 as D (5 bases). The CDR3 DNA reads as TGTGCCAGCACGACGTTGGGGGGGGAAAAACTGTTTTTT. Protein: CASTTLGGEKLFF.